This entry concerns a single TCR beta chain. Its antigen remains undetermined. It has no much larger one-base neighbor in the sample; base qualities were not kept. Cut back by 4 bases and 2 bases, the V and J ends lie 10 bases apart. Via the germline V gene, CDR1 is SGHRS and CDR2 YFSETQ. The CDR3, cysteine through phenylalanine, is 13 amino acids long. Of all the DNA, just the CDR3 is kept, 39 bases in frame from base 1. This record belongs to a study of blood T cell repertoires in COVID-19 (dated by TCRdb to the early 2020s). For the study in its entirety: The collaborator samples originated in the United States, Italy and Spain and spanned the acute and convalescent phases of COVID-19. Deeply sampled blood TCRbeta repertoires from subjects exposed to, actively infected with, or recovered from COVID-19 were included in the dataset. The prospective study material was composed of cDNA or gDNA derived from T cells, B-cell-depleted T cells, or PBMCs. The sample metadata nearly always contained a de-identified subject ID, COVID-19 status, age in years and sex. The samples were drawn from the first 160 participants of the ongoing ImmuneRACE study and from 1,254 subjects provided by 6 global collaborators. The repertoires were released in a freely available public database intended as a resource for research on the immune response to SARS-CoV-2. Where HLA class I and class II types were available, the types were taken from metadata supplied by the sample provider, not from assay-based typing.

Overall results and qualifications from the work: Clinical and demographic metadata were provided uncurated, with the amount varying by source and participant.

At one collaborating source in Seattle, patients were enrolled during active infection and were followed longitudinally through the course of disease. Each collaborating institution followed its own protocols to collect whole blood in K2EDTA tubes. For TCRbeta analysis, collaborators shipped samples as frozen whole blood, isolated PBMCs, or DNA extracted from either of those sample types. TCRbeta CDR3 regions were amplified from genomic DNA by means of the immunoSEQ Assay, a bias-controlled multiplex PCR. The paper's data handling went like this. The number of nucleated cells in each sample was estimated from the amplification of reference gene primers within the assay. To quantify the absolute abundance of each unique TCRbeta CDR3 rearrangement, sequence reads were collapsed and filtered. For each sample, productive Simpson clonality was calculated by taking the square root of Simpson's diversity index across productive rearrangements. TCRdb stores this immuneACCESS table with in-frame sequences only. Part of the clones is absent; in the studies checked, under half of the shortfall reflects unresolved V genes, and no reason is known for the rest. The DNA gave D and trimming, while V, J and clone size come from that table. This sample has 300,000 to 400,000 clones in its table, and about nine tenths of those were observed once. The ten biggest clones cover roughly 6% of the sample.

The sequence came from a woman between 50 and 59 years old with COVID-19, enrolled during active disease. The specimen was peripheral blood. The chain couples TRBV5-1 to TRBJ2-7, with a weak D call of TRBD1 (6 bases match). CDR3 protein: CASSPRGPYEQYF. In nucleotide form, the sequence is TGCGCCAGCAGCCCCAGGGGACCCTACGAGCAGTACTTC.